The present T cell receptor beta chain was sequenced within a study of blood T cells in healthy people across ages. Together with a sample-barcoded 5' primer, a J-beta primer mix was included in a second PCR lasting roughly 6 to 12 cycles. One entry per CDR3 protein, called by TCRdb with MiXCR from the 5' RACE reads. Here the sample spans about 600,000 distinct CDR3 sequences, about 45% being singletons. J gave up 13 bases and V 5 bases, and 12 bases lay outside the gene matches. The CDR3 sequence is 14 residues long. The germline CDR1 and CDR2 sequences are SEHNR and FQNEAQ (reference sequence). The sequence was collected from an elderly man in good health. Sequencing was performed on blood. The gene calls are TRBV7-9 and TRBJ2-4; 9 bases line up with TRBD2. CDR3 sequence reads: CASSVVAGVYEQYF. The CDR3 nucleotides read TGTGCCAGCAGCGTAGTAGCGGGAGTCTATGAGCAGTACTTC.